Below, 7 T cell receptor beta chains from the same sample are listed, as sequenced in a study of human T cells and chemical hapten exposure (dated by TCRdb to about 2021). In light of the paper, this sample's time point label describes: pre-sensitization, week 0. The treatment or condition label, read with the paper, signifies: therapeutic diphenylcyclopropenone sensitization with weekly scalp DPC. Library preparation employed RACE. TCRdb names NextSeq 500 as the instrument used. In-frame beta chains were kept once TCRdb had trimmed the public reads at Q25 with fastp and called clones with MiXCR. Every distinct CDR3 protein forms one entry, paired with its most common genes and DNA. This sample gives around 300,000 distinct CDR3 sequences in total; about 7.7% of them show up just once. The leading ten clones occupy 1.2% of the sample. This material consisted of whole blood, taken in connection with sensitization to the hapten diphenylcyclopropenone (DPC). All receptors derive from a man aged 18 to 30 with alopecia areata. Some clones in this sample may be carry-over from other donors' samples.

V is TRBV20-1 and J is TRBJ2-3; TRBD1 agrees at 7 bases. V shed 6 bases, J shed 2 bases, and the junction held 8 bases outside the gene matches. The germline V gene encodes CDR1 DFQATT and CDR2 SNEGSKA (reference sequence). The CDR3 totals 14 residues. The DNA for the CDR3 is TGCAGTGCCGACGACAGGGCTCTCACAGATACGCAGTATTTT. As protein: CSADDRALTDTQYF.

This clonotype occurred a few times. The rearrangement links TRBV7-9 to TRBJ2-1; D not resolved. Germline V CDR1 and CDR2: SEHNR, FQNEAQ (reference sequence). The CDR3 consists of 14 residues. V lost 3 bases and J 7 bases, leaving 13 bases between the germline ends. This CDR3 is CASSLVPPGNEQFF. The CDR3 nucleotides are TGTGCCAGCAGCTTGGTTCCCCCCGGAAATGAGCAGTTCTTC.

Written as DNA, the CDR3 is TGTGCCAGCAGTTTCACAGGGGGAATTGATACGCAGTATTTT. Its translation: CASSFTGGIDTQYF. The rearrangement links TRBV12-3 or TRBV12-4 to TRBJ2-3; 8 bases line up with TRBD1. V gave up 3 bases and J gave up 6 bases; unmatched junction bases: 5. The CDR3 is made up of 14 amino acids.

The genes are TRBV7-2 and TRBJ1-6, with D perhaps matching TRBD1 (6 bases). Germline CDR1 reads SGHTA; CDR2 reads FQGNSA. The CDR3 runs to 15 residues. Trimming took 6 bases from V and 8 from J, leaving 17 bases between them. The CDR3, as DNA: TGTGCCAGCAGATATGCGACAGGTGTCGATTCACCCCTCCACTTT. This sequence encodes CASRYATGVDSPLHF. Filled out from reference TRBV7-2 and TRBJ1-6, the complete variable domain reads GAGVSQSPSNKVTEKGKDVELRCDPISGHTALYWYRQSLGQGLEFLIYFQGNSAPDKSGLPSDRFSAERTGGSVSTLTIQRTQQEDSAVYLCASRYATGVDSPLHFGNGTRLTVT.

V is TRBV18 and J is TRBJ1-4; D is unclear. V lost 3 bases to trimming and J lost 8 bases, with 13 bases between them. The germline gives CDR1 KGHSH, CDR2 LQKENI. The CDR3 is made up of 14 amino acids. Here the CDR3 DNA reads TGTGCCAGCTCACCGGTTCTTAGGGAAGAAAAACTGTTTTTT. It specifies CASSPVLREEKLFF.

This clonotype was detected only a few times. The CDR3 region has the DNA TGTGCCACCAGTGCCGGTTATGAAGCTTTCTTT. Translation gives CATSAGYEAFF. The chain is built from TRBV24-1 and TRBJ1-1; D is unresolved. Trimming shortened V by 5 bases and J by 7 bases, and 7 bases separated the two germline ends. This CDR3 has 11 amino acids. Per the germline V gene, CDR1 is KGHDR and CDR2 is SFDVKD.

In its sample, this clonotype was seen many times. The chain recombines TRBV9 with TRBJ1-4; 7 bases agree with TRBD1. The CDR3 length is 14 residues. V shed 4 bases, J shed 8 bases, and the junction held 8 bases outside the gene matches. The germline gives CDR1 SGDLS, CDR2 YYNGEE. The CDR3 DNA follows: TGTGCCAGCAGCCCCCGGCAGGGGGAAGAAAAACTGTTTTTT. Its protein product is CASSPRQGEEKLFF.